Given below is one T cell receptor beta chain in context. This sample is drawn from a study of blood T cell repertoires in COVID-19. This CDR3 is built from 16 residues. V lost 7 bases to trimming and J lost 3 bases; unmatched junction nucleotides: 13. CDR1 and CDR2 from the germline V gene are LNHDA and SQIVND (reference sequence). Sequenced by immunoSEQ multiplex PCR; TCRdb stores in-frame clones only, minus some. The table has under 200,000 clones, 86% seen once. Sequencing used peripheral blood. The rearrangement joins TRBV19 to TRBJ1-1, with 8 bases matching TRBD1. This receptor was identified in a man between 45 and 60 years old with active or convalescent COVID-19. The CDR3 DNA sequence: TGTGCCAGTACTTCACGGACAGGGACTGCTTACACTGAAGCTTTCTTT. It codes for CASTSRTGTAYTEAFF.